The source of this T cell receptor beta chain is a study of CD8+ T cells in alopecia areata. CDR1 is MNHEY and CDR2 is SMNVEV in the germline V gene (reference sequence). CDR3 length equals 13 residues. With respect to this clone: Its antigen remains unknown. Its ends do not fully match the called genes, so a read error is possible.

Whole-study results and caveats: Expanded CD8+ clones among the top 100, as well as scalp clonality, were significantly decreased by tofacitinib. Mice showed TCR sharing more clearly than patients did, possibly owing to HLA.

Treatment here: oral pan-JAK inhibitor, 5-10 mg twice daily. T lymphocytes (CD4+ and CD8+) were sorted from PBMCs. Extraction and reverse transcription of RNA yielded cDNA as the sequencing template. The data were produced by immunoSEQ multiplex PCR, yet TCRdb's version contains in-frame clones alone and is incomplete. This sample has about 200,000 clones, with just under 65% found just once. This TCR came from a human donor with alopecia areata. The sample consisted of CD4+ T cells sorted from blood, taken around week 50, from a patient treated with tofacitinib. The chain recombines TRBV27 with TRBJ2-7; TRBD1 matches 7 bases. The CDR3 sequence: CASSHSRQGPLGF. CDR3 nucleotide sequence: TGTGCCAGCAGTCACAGCCGACAGGGCCCCTTAGGCTTC.